This TCR beta chain was profiled in a study of early T cells in non-severe SARS-CoV-2 infection. Study-wide results and caveats: Reliance on VDJdb matching favored anti-spike CD8 responses; private and CD4 specificities were missed.

V lost 8 bases, J lost 6 bases, and 10 bases stayed unmatched. CDR1 is MNHEY, CDR2 SVGEGT, per germline. This CDR3 region has 15 residues. Worth noting for this clonotype: The antigen remains unidentified. A much larger clone is a single base away; this may be a read error.

Individual cDNA molecules received unique molecular identifiers. TCRdb ran MiXCR on the 5' RACE reads and lists one entry per CDR3 protein. The sample shows 30,000 to 45,000 distinct CDR3 sequences, roughly 4.2% of them seen only once. The specimen was whole blood. The sequence derives from an adult who was a healthcare worker with PCR-confirmed SARS-CoV-2 infection or an uninfected control (not recorded which). The rearrangement uses TRBV6-2 or TRBV6-3 and TRBJ1-4, with TRBD1 matching 9 bases. CDR3 sequence (DNA): TGTGCCAGCGGGCTTGCCGGGACAGGGTATGAAAAACTGTTTTTT. As protein: CASGLAGTGYEKLFF.